Listed here are 3 T cell receptor beta chains from one sample, sequenced in a study of somatic mutations in cytotoxic T cells in rheumatoid arthritis (dated by TCRdb to between 2016 and 2019). Library preparation used the immunoSEQ multiplex PCR assay. As stored in TCRdb, this immuneACCESS dataset retains in-frame rearrangements with V and J assigned. A fraction of the clones does not appear; measured against another copy, unresolved V genes explain less than half of the discrepancy, and the remainder lacks a known reason. Across this sample there are around 3,500 clones, with approximately 80% seen only once. Jointly, the top ten make up about two thirds of the sample. Sequenced input: CD8+ T cells sorted from blood. The receptors here all came from a middle-aged man with rheumatoid arthritis.

CDR3 amino acids: CASSLESSGGSGTGELFF. The CDR3 nucleotides are TGCGCCAGCAGCTTGGAGTCTAGCGGGGGCTCCGGCACCGGGGAGCTGTTTTTT. This chain links TRBV5-1 with TRBJ2-2, with 10 bases aligning to TRBD2. This CDR3 comprises 18 residues. Germline loops: CDR1 SGHRS, CDR2 YFSETQ. The J segment lost 4 bases and the V segment lost 0 bases, leaving 9 bases of the junction unmatched.

J is TRBJ2-5 and V is TRBV12-5, with 7 nucleotides matching TRBD1. The CDR3 consists of 16 residues. Trimming at V came to 4 bases and at J to 3 bases, leaving 11 bases not matched to a gene. CDR1 is LGHNT and CDR2 is FRNRAP in the germline V gene. The CDR3 spells CASGSASGQCKETQYF. CDR3 DNA: TGTGCTAGTGGTTCGGCCTCGGGACAGTGTAAAGAGACCCAGTACTTC.

V gene TRBV5-4 combines with J gene TRBJ2-1; 7 bases are a match to TRBD1. CDR3 length: 15 amino acids. J lost 5 bases, V lost 0 bases, and 5 bases had no gene match. Germline V gives CDR1 SGHNT, CDR2 YYREEE (reference sequence). The CDR3 nucleotides read TGTGCCAGCAGCTTGGTAGGGGGCGGGCACAATGAGCAGTTCTTC. This codes for CASSLVGGGHNEQFF. Full variable domain (remainder filled in from reference TRBV5-4 and TRBJ2-1): ETGVTQSPTHLIKTRGQQVTLRCSSQSGHNTVSWYQQALGQGPQFIFQYYREEENGRGNFPPRFSGLQFPNYSSELNVNALELDDSALYLCASSLVGGGHNEQFFGPGTRLTVL.